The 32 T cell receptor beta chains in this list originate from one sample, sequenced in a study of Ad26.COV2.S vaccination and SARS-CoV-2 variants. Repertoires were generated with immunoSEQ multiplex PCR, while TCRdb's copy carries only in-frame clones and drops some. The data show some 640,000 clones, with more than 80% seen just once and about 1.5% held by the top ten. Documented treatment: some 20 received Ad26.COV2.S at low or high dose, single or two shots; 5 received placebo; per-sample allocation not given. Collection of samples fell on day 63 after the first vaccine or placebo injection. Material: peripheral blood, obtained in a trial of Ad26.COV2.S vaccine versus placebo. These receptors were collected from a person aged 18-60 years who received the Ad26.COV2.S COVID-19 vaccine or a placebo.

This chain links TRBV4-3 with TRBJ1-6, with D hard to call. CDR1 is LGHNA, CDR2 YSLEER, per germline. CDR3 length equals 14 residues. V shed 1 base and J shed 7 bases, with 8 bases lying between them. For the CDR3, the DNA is TGCGCCAGCAGCCAAGGGGTTGGGAATTCACCCCTCCACTTT. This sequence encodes CASSQGVGNSPLHF.

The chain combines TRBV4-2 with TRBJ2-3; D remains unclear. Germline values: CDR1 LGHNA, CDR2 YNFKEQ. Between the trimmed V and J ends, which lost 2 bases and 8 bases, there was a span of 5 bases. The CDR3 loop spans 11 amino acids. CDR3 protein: CASSQPPTQYF. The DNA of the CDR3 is TGTGCCAGCAGCCAACCTCCTACGCAGTATTTT.

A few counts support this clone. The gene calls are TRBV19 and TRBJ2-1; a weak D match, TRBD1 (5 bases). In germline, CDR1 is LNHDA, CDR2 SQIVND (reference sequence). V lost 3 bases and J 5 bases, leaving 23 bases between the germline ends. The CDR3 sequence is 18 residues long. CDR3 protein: CASSMRLGRAVNDNEQFF. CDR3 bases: TGTGCCAGTAGTATGAGATTGGGCAGGGCGGTGAACGACAATGAGCAGTTCTTC.

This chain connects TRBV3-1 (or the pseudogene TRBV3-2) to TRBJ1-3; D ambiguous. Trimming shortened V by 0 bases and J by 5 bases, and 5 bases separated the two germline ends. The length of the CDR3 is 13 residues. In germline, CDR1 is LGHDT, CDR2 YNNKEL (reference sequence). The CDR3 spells CASSQDLRNTIYF. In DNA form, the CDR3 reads TGTGCCAGCAGCCAAGATCTCAGAAACACCATATATTTT.

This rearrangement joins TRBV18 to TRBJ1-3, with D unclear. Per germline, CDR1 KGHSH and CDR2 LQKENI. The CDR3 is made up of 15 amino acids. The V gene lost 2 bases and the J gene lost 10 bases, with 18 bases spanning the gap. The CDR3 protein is CASSPGPVSQGTIYF. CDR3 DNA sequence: TGTGCCAGCTCACCAGGCCCAGTGTCCCAAGGGACCATATATTTT.

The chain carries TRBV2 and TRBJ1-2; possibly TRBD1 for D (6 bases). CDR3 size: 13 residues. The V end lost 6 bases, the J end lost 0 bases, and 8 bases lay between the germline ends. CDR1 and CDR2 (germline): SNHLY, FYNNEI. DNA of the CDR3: TGTGCCAGCAGCCGGGACACTAACTATGGCTACACCTTC. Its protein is CASSRDTNYGYTF.

The CDR3 reads CASSIIGQPGANVLTF. CDR3 sequence (DNA): TGTGCCAGTAGTATAATCGGACAACCTGGGGCCAACGTCCTGACTTTC. The rearrangement joins TRBV19 to TRBJ2-6; TRBD1 is a possible D gene (5 bases). The CDR3 loop spans 16 amino acids. V was clipped by 2 bases and J by 2 bases, with 10 bases between them. Looked up from germline, CDR1 is LNHDA and CDR2 is SQIVND (reference sequence).

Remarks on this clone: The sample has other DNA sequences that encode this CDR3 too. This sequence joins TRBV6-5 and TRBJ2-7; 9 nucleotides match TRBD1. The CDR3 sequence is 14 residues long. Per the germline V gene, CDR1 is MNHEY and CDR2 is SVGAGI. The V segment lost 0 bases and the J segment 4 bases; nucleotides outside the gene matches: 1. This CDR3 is CASSYSTGGYEQYF. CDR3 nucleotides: TGTGCCAGCAGTTACTCGACAGGGGGTTACGAGCAGTACTTC.

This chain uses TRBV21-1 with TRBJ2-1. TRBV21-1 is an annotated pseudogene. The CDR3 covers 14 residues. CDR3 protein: CASSKRGVGTEQFF. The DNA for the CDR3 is TGTGCCAGCAGCAAAAGAGGCGTCGGGACTGAGCAGTTCTTC.

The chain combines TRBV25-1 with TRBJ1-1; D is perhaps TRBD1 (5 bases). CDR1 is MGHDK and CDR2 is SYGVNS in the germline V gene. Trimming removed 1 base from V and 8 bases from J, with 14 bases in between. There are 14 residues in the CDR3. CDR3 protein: CASSESRTITEAFF. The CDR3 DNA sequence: TGTGCCAGCAGTGAATCCCGGACAATTACCGAAGCTTTCTTT.

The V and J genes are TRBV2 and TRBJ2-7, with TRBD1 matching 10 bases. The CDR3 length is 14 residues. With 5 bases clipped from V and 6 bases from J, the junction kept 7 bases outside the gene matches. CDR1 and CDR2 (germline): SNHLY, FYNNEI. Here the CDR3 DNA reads TGTGCCAGCAGTTCCGACAGGGGGCAGTTCGAGCAGTACTTC. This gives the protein CASSSDRGQFEQYF.

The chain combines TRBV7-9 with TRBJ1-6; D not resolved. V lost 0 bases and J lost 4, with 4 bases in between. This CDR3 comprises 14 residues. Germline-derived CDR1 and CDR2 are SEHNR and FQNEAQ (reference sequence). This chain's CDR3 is CASSLAQYNSPLHF. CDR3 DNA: TGTGCCAGCAGCTTAGCCCAGTATAATTCACCCCTCCACTTT.

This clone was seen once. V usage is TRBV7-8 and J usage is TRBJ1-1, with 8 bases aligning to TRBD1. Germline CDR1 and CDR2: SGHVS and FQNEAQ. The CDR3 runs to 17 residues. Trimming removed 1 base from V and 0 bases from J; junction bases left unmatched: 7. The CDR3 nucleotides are TGTGCCAGCAGCTTAGTCCCTGGACAGGGTTTGAACACTGAAGCTTTCTTT. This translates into CASSLVPGQGLNTEAFF.

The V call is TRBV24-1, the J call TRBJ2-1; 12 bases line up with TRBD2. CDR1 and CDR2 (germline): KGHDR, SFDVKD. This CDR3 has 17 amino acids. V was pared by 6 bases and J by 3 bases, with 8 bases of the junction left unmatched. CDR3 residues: CATSSSSGRADYNEQFF. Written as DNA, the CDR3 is TGTGCCACCAGTTCGTCTAGCGGGAGGGCCGACTACAATGAGCAGTTCTTC.

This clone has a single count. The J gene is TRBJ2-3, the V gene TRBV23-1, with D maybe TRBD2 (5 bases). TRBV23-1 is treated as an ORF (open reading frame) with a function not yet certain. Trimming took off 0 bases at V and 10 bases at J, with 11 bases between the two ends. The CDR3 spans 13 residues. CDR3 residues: CASSQSRGNAQYF. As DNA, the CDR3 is TGCGCCAGCAGTCAATCGAGAGGGAACGCGCAGTATTTT.

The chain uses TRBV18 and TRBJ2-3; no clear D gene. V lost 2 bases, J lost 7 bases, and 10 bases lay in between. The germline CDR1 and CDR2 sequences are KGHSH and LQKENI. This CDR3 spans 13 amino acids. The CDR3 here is CASSPSQAYTQYF. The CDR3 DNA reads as TGTGCCAGCTCACCATCCCAGGCATATACGCAGTATTTT.

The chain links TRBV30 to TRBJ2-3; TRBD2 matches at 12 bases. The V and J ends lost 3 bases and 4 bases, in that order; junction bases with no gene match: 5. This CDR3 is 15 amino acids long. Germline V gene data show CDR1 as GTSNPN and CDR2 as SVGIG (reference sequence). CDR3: CAWRRLAGVADTQYF. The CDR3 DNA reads TGTGCCTGGAGGAGACTAGCGGGAGTAGCAGATACGCAGTATTTT.

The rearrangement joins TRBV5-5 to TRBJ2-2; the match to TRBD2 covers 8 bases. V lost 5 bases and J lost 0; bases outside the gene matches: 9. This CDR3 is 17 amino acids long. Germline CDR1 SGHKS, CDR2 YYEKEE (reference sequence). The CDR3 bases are TGTGCCAGCAGTCGATCCATTAGCGGGGCGAACACCGGGGAGCTGTTTTTT. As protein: CASSRSISGANTGELFF. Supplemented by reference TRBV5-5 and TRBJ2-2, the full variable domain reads DAGVTQSPTHLIKTRGQQVTLRCSPISGHKSVSWYQQVLGQGPQFIFQYYEKEERGRGNFPDRFSARQFPNYSSELNVNALLLGDSALYLCASSRSISGANTGELFFGEGSRLTVL.

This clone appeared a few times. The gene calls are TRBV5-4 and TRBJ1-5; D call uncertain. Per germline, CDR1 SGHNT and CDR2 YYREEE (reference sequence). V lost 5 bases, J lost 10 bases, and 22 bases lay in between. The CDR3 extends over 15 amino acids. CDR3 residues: CASSSGRNAPPPQHF. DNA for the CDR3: TGTGCCAGCAGTTCCGGGAGAAACGCTCCCCCTCCCCAGCATTTT.

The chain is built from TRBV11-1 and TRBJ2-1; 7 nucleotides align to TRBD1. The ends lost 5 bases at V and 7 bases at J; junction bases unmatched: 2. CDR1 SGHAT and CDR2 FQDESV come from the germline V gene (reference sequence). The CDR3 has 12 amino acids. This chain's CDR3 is CASSPQGNEQFF. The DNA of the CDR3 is TGTGCCAGCAGCCCACAGGGGAATGAGCAGTTCTTC.

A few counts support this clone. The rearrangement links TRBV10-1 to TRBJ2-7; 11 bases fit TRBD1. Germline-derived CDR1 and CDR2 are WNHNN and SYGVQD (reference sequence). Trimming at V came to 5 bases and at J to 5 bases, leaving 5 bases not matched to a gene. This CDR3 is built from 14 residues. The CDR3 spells CASSPGQGVHEQYF. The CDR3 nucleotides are TGCGCCAGCAGTCCGGGACAGGGGGTCCACGAGCAGTACTTC.

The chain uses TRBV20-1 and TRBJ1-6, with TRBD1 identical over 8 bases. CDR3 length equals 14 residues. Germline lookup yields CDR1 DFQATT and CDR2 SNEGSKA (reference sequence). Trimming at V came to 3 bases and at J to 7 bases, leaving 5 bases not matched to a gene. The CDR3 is CSASSGQANSPLHF. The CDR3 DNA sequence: TGCAGTGCTAGTTCGGGACAGGCCAATTCACCCCTCCACTTT.

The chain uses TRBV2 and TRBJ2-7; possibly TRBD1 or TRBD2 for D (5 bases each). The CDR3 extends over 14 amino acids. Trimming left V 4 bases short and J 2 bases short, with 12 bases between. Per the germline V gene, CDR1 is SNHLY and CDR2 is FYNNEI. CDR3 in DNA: TGTGCCAGCAGTGCTTCGGGACGGCCCTACGAGCAGTACTTC. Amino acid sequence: CASSASGRPYEQYF.

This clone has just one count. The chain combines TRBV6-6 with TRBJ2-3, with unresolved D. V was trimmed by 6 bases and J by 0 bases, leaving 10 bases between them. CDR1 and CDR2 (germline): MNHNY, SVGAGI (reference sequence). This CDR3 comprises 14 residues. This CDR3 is CASSQTPSTDTQYF. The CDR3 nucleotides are TGTGCCAGCAGCCAAACCCCTAGCACAGATACGCAGTATTTT.

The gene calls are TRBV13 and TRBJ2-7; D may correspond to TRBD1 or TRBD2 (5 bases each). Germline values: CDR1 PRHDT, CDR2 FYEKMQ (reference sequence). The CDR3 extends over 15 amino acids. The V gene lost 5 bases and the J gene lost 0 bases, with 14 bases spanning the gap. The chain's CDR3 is CASSPTVGTSYEQYF. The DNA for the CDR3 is TGTGCCAGCAGCCCGACGGTGGGGACCTCCTACGAGCAGTACTTC.

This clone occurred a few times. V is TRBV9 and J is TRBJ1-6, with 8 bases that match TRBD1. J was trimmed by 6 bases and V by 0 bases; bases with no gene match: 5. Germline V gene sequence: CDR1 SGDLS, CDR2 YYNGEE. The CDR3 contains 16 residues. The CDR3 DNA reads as TGTGCCAGCAGCGTAGAGGGCGGACAGGGTAATTCACCCCTCCACTTT. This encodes CASSVEGGQGNSPLHF.

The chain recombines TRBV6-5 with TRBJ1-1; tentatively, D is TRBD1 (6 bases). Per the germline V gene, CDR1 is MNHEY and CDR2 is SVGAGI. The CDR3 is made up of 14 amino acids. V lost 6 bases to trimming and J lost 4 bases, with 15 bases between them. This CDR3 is CASRRTGSATEAFF. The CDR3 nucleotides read TGTGCCAGCAGAAGAACAGGGTCGGCCACTGAAGCTTTCTTT.

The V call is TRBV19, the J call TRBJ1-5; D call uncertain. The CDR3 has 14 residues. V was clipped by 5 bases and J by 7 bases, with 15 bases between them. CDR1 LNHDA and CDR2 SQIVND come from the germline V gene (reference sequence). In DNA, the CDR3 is TGTGCCAGTAGTGATGAAGGGAGGCCGCAGCCCCAGCATTTT. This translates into CASSDEGRPQPQHF.

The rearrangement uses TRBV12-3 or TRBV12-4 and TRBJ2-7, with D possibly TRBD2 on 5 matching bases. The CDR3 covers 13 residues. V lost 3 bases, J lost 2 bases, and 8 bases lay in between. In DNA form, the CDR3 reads TGTGCCAGCAGTTTTTTGGGAGCCTACGAGCAGTACTTC. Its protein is CASSFLGAYEQYF.

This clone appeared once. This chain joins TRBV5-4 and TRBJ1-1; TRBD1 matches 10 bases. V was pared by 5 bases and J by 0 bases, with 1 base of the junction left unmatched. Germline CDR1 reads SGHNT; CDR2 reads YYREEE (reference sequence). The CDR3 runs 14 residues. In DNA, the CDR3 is TGTGCCAGCAGGGGACAGGGGATGAACACTGAAGCTTTCTTT. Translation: CASRGQGMNTEAFF.

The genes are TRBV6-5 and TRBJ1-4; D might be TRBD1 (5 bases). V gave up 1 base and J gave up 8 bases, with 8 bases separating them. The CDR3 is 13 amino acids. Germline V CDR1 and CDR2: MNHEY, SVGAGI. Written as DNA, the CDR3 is TGTGCCAGCAGTTACTTCGGGGGGGAAAAACTGTTTTTT. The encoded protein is CASSYFGGEKLFF.

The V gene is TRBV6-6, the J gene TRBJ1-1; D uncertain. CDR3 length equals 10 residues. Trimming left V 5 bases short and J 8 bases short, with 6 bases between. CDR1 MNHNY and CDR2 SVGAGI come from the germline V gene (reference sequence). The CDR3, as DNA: TGTGCCAGCAGTGAGCTAGAAGCTTTCTTT. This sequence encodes CASSELEAFF.